These 2 T cell receptor beta chains were sequenced from one sample in a study of chemoradiotherapy in HPV16-positive cancers. The protocol was immunoSEQ multiplex PCR, while the TCRdb copy is restricted to in-frame clones and leaves out a portion. The sample contains 7,000 or so clones, around 75% of which appear only once. The input for sequencing was tumor tissue, taken from a patient who underwent chemoradiotherapy. Every receptor here comes from a human donor with HPV-associated anogenital cancer.

The count of this clone is one. This CDR3 is CASSPAAQTNQPQHF. The DNA for the CDR3 is TGTGCCAGCTCACCAGCAGCACAAACCAATCAGCCCCAGCATTTT. The rearrangement uses TRBV18 and TRBJ1-5; the D is unclear. The germline V and J ends were trimmed by 2 bases and 3 bases, with 11 bases remaining between them. Germline lookup yields CDR1 KGHSH and CDR2 LQKENI. This CDR3 region has 15 residues.

J is TRBJ2-2 and V is TRBV2; 12 bases fit TRBD2. This CDR3 spans 14 amino acids. Germline CDR1 and CDR2: SNHLY and FYNNEI. V lost 4 bases to trimming and J lost 6 bases; unmatched junction nucleotides: 0. Written as DNA, the CDR3 is TGTGCCAGCAGTGGACTAGCGGGAGCCGGGGAGCTGTTTTTT. Encoded protein: CASSGLAGAGELFF.